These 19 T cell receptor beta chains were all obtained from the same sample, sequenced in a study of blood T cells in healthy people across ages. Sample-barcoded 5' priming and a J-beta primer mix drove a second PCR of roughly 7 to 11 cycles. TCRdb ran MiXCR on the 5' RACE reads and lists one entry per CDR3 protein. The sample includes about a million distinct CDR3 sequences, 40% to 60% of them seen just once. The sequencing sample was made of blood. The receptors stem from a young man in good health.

The CDR3 nucleotides are TGTGCCAGCAGTTTATATGGCAGGGGAGAGACCCAGTACTTC. It codes for CASSLYGRGETQYF. The chain combines TRBV27 with TRBJ2-5, with D possibly being TRBD1 (6 bases). Germline loops: CDR1 MNHEY, CDR2 SMNVEV (reference sequence). CDR3 length: 14 amino acids. Trimming stripped 1 base from V and 4 bases from J, with 10 bases between.

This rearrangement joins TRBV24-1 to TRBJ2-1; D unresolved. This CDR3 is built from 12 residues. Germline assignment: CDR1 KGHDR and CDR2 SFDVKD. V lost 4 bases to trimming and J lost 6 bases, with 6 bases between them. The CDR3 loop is CATSEQLNEQFF. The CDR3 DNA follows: TGTGCCACCAGTGAGCAGCTCAATGAGCAGTTCTTC.

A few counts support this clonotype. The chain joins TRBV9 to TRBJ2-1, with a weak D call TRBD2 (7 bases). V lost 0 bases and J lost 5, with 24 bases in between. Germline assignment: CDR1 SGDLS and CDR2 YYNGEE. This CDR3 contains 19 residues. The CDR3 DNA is TGTGCCAGCAGCGTAGCTACGAGGGTCCGGGGGGCGCTCAACAATGAGCAGTTCTTC. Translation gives CASSVATRVRGALNNEQFF.

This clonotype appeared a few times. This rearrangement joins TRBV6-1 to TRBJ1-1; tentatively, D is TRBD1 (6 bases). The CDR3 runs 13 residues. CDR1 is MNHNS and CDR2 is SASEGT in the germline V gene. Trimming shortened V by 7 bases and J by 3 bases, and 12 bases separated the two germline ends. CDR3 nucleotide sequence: TGTGCCAGCACGGGGGGCTGGTACACTGAAGCTTTCTTT. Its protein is CASTGGWYTEAFF.

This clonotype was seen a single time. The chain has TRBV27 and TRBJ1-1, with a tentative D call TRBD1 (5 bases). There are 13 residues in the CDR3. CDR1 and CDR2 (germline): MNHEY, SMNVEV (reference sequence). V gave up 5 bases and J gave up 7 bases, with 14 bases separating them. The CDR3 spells CASSPRDASEAFF. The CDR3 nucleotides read TGTGCCAGCAGTCCCCGGGACGCAAGTGAAGCTTTCTTT.

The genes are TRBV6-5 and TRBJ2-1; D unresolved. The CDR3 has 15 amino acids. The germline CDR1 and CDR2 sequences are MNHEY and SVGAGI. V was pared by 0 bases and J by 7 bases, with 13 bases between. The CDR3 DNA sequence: TGTGCCAGCAGTTACTCGCCTGGAGAGGATAATGAGCAGTTCTTC. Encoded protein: CASSYSPGEDNEQFF.

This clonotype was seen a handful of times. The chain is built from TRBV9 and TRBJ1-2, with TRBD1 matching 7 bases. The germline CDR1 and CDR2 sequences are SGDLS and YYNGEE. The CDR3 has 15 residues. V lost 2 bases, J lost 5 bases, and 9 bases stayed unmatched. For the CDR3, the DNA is TGTGCCAGCAGCGTTCGGGACAGTAGAACTTATGGCTACACCTTC. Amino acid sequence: CASSVRDSRTYGYTF.

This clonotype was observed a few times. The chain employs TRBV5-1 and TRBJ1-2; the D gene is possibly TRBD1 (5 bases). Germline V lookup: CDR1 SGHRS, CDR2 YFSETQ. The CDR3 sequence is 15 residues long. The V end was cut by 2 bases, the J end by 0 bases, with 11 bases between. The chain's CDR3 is CASSLMGEPNYGYTF. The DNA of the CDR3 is TGCGCCAGCAGCTTAATGGGGGAGCCTAACTATGGCTACACCTTC.

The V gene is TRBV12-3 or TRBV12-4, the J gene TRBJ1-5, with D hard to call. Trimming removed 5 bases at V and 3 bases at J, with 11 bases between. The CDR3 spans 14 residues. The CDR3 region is CASSQDTNNQPQHF. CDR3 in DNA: TGTGCCAGCAGTCAAGACACAAACAATCAGCCCCAGCATTTT.

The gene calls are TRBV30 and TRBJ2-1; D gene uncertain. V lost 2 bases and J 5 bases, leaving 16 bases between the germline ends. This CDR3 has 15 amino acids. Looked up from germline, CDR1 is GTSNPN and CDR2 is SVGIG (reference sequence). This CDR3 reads CAWSRPSATHNEQFF. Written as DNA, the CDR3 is TGTGCCTGGAGTCGCCCGTCGGCTACCCACAATGAGCAGTTCTTC.

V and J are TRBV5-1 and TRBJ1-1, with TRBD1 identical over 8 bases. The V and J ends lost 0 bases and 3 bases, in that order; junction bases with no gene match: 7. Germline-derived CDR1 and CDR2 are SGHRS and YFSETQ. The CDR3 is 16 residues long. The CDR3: CASSLGAGGYHTEAFF. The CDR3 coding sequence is TGCGCCAGCAGCTTGGGGGCAGGGGGCTACCACACTGAAGCTTTCTTT.

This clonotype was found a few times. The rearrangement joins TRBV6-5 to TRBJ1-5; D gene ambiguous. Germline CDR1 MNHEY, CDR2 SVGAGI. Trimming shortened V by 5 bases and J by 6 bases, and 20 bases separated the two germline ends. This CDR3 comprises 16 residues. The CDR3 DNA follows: TGTGCCAGCAGTCCCAGCTGGGTGTCCAACCCTCAGCCCCAGCATTTT. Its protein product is CASSPSWVSNPQPQHF.

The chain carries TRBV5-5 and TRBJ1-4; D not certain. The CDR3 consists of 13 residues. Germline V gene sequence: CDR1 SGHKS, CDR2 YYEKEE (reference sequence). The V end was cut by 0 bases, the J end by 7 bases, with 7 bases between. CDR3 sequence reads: CASSLGPLEKLFF. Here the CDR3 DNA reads TGTGCCAGCAGCTTGGGACCACTTGAAAAACTGTTTTTT. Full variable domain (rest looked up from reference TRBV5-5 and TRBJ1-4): DAGVTQSPTHLIKTRGQQVTLRCSPISGHKSVSWYQQVLGQGPQFIFQYYEKEERGRGNFPDRFSARQFPNYSSELNVNALLLGDSALYLCASSLGPLEKLFFGSGTQLSVL.

This CDR3 reads CASKVLGTNDEQFF. The CDR3, as DNA: TGTGCCAGCAAAGTTCTGGGGACTAACGATGAGCAGTTCTTC. The chain links TRBV6-5 to TRBJ2-1; 7 bases fit TRBD2. This CDR3 has 14 amino acids. V shed 7 bases, J shed 8 bases, and the junction held 11 bases outside the gene matches. Germline V gene lookup returns CDR1 MNHEY and CDR2 SVGAGI.

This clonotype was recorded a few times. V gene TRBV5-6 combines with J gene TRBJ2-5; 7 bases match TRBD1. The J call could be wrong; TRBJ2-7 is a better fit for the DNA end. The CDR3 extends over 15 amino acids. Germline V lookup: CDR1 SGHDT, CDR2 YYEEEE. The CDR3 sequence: CASSIQSGTEYEQYF. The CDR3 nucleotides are TGTGCCAGCAGCATACAATCCGGGACAGAGTACGAGCAGTACTTC.

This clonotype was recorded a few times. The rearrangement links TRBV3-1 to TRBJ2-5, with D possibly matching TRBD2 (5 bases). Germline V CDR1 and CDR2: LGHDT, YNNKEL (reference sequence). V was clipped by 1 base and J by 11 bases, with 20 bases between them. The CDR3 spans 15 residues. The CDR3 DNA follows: TGTGCCAGCAGCCAAGCCCTCGGGGTGGTGAGTGAGCAGTACTTC. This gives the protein CASSQALGVVSEQYF.

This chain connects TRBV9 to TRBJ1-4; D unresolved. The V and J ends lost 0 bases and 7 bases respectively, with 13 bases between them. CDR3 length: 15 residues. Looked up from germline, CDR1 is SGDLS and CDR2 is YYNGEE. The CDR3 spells CASSVAQGGFEKLFF. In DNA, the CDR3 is TGTGCCAGCAGCGTAGCACAAGGTGGTTTTGAAAAACTGTTTTTT.

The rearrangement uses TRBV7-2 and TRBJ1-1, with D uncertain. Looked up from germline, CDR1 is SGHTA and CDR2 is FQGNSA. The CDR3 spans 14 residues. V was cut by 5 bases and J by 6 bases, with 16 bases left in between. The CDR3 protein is CASSVNAWGSEAFF. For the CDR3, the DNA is TGTGCCAGCAGCGTAAATGCCTGGGGTTCTGAAGCTTTCTTT.

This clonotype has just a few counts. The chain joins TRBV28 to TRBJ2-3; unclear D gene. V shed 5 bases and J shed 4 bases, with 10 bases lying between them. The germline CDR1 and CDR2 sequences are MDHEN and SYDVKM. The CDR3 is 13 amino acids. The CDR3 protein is CASSIPGPDTQYF. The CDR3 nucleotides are TGTGCCAGCAGTATTCCAGGACCAGATACGCAGTATTTT.